This T cell receptor (beta chain) was recorded in a study of OX40 agonist ivuxolimab in advanced cancers. In the study overall: Those enrolled were 70% to 85% male, with a mean age of around 55 years and ages from about 20 to 90. Anti-PD-1, anti-PD-L1 or anti-CTLA-4 therapy given earlier was allowed, and approximately 43% had some.

About this clone: Its target is unknown.

Notes on the study in general: CD8+ T cells showed, on average, more clonal expansion than CD4+ cells. There were also nonresponders showing low normalized T-cell clonal expansion.

TCRdb keeps only in-frame clones here, not all; method: immunoSEQ multiplex PCR. In the table there are 77,000 or so clones, 85% to 90% of which are singletons. The V end was cut by 2 bases, the J end by 1 base, with 11 bases between. This CDR3 comprises 15 residues. CDR1 is MNHNS and CDR2 is SASEGT in the germline V gene. V is TRBV6-1 and J is TRBJ1-1; D is possibly TRBD1 (5 bases). The sample in question was CD4+ or CD8+ T cells sorted from blood, obtained in a trial of the OX40 agonist ivuxolimab. The TCR sequence derives from an adult with an advanced solid tumor such as melanoma, head and neck, liver or kidney cancer. CDR3 coding DNA: TGTGCCAGCAGTGAACCCAGGGAAGGGAACACTGAAGCTTTCTTT. The encoded protein is CASSEPREGNTEAFF.